The rows below give T cell receptor beta chains drawn from one sample of a study of cytomegalovirus exposure and HLA in healthy donors. TCRdb's table, derived via immunoSEQ multiplex PCR, lists solely in-frame clones and lacks some. The table has 80,000 to 100,000 clones, around 81% seen once. The sequencing sample was made of PBMCs. These receptors were collected from a man aged 35-49 years in good health and CMV-seropositive. The CDR3 runs from the conserved cysteine through the conserved F or W. Fields, in order: V gene, J gene, clone size, D gene, CDR3 DNA, CDR3 protein. A D gene is named only where the DNA matches it firmly. Only part of the rows carry a size: once, few, many, or a class if the clone is expanded.

v_gene: TRBV4-1; j_gene: TRBJ1-2; abundance: NA; d_gene: TRBD1; CDR3nt: TGCGCCAGCAGCCAAGAGCCGACAGGGATTGGCTATGGCTACACCTTC; CDR3aa: CASSQEPTGIGYGYTF
v_gene: TRBV5-4; j_gene: TRBJ2-2; abundance: NA; d_gene: TRBD2; CDR3nt: TGTGCCAGCAGCTTGGCGGGCGGGGGGGCAGGAACCGGGGAGCTGTTTTTT; CDR3aa: CASSLAGGGAGTGELFF
v_gene: TRBV25-1; j_gene: TRBJ1-2; abundance: NA; d_gene: TRBD1; CDR3nt: TGTGCCAGCAGAGCCGGGACAGGGCCGAATTTGCACTATGGCTACACCTTC; CDR3aa: CASRAGTGPNLHYGYTF
v_gene: TRBV5-1; j_gene: TRBJ2-2; abundance: NA; d_gene: NA; CDR3nt: TGCGCCAGCAGCTCCACCGGGGACACCGGGGAGCTGTTTTTT; CDR3aa: CASSSTGDTGELFF
v_gene: TRBV7-8; j_gene: TRBJ1-2; abundance: NA; d_gene: NA; CDR3nt: TGTGCCAGCAGCTTAGCTCCTCAACTAGGCTATGGCTACACCTTC; CDR3aa: CASSLAPQLGYGYTF
v_gene: TRBV5-1; j_gene: TRBJ1-3; abundance: NA; d_gene: NA; CDR3nt: TGCGCCAGCAGTAATGGGGGGACCTTCTCTGGAAACACCATATATTTT; CDR3aa: CASSNGGTFSGNTIYF
v_gene: TRBV27; j_gene: TRBJ1-1; abundance: NA; d_gene: NA; CDR3nt: TGTGCCAGCAGTTTTCGGGGGGGGACTGAAGCTTTCTTT; CDR3aa: CASSFRGGTEAFF
v_gene: TRBV6-5; j_gene: TRBJ2-3; abundance: NA; d_gene: TRBD1; CDR3nt: TGTGCCAGCAGCGCAGGGACAGCAGCAGATACGCAGTATTTT; CDR3aa: CASSAGTAADTQYF
v_gene: TRBV9; j_gene: TRBJ1-4; abundance: NA; d_gene: TRBD1; CDR3nt: TGTGCCAGCAGCGTAGGAACAGGGGGGGATGAAAAACTGTTTTTT; CDR3aa: CASSVGTGGDEKLFF
v_gene: TRBV28; j_gene: TRBJ2-1; abundance: NA; d_gene: TRBD1; CDR3nt: TGTGCCAGCAGTTTACCCGGACAGGGGGGAACTGAGCAGTTCTTC; CDR3aa: CASSLPGQGGTEQFF
v_gene: TRBV18; j_gene: TRBJ1-1; abundance: NA; d_gene: NA; CDR3nt: TGTGCCAGCTCATCCCTCCCGGACTTGGTGAACACTGAAGCTTTCTTT; CDR3aa: CASSSLPDLVNTEAFF
v_gene: TRBV2; j_gene: TRBJ2-1; abundance: NA; d_gene: TRBD1; CDR3nt: TGTGCCAGCAGTGGGACAGGGGCCCCGGATGAGCAGTTCTTC; CDR3aa: CASSGTGAPDEQFF
v_gene: TRBV7-9; j_gene: TRBJ1-4; abundance: NA; d_gene: TRBD1; CDR3nt: TGTGCCAGCAGCGCTATCAGGGGGATCAATGAAAAACTGTTTTTT; CDR3aa: CASSAIRGINEKLFF
v_gene: TRBV7-8; j_gene: TRBJ2-3; abundance: NA; d_gene: TRBD1; CDR3nt: TGTGCCAGCAGCTTATCCCCCAGGGGGGATACGCAGTATTTT; CDR3aa: CASSLSPRGDTQYF
v_gene: TRBV27; j_gene: TRBJ2-1; abundance: NA; d_gene: NA; CDR3nt: TGTGCCAGCAGTTTCGCTCAACCGGGGTACAATGAGCAGTTCTTC; CDR3aa: CASSFAQPGYNEQFF
v_gene: TRBV18; j_gene: TRBJ2-3; abundance: NA; d_gene: NA; CDR3nt: TGTGCCAGCTCAGGAAATAGCGACTCCACAGATACGCAGTATTTT; CDR3aa: CASSGNSDSTDTQYF
v_gene: TRBV6-1; j_gene: TRBJ2-7; abundance: NA; d_gene: TRBD1; CDR3nt: TGTGCCAGCAGTGAAGTCGTAGGACAGGGACCCTACGAGCAGTACTTC; CDR3aa: CASSEVVGQGPYEQYF
v_gene: TRBV7-2; j_gene: TRBJ2-3; abundance: NA; d_gene: NA; CDR3nt: TGTGCCAGCAGCTTAGCTCCTTTTAGCACAGATACGCAGTATTTT; CDR3aa: CASSLAPFSTDTQYF
v_gene: TRBV2; j_gene: TRBJ2-5; abundance: NA; d_gene: NA; CDR3nt: TGTGCCAGCACCGGAGGGAGCGGGGAGACCCAGTACTTC; CDR3aa: CASTGGSGETQYF
v_gene: TRBV6-1; j_gene: TRBJ2-1; abundance: NA; d_gene: NA; CDR3nt: TGTGCCAGCAGTGAACTAGGGGGTGAGCAGTTCTTC; CDR3aa: CASSELGGEQFF
v_gene: TRBV4-2; j_gene: TRBJ2-2; abundance: NA; d_gene: NA; CDR3nt: TGTGCCAGCAGCCAAGGGGGGGCGAACACCGGGGAGCTGTTTTTT; CDR3aa: CASSQGGANTGELFF
v_gene: TRBV6-1; j_gene: TRBJ1-2; abundance: once; d_gene: TRBD1; CDR3nt: TGTGCCAGCAGTGGCCAGAGGCGGACAGGGGTTCTTCTATTCGGCTACACCTTC; CDR3aa: CASSGQRRTGVLLFGYTF
v_gene: TRBV2; j_gene: TRBJ1-1; abundance: NA; d_gene: TRBD1; CDR3nt: TGTGCCAGCAACCAGGGACAGGGCCCTGAAGCTTTCTTT; CDR3aa: CASNQGQGPEAFF
v_gene: TRBV19; j_gene: TRBJ2-3; abundance: NA; d_gene: TRBD2; CDR3nt: TGTGCCAGTAGCACAAGCGGGAGGGCTCCCGATACGCAGTATTTT; CDR3aa: CASSTSGRAPDTQYF
v_gene: TRBV30; j_gene: TRBJ2-1; abundance: once; d_gene: NA; CDR3nt: TGTGCCTGGAGTGGGGCGGGGGCGAATGAGCAGTTCTTC; CDR3aa: CAWSGAGANEQFF
v_gene: TRBV18; j_gene: TRBJ2-7; abundance: NA; d_gene: NA; CDR3nt: TGTGCCAGCTCACCAAGCATAACAGGGAGCTCCTACGAGCAGTACTTC; CDR3aa: CASSPSITGSSYEQYF
v_gene: TRBV27; j_gene: TRBJ2-1; abundance: few; d_gene: TRBD1; CDR3nt: TGTGCCAGCAGTTGGACAGGGGGATACAATGAGCAGTTCTTC; CDR3aa: CASSWTGGYNEQFF
v_gene: TRBV29-1; j_gene: TRBJ2-1; abundance: NA; d_gene: TRBD2; CDR3nt: TGCAGCGTTGATGGCGGGGGGACCAATGAGCAGTTCTTC; CDR3aa: CSVDGGGTNEQFF
v_gene: TRBV7-2; j_gene: TRBJ2-7; abundance: NA; d_gene: NA; CDR3nt: TGTGCCAGCAGCCCCCGGCTGGGAGTGTCCTACGAGCAGTACTTC; CDR3aa: CASSPRLGVSYEQYF
v_gene: TRBV18; j_gene: TRBJ2-2; abundance: NA; d_gene: NA; CDR3nt: TGTGCCAGCTCACCACCAGGCAGGACCGGGGAGCTGTTTTTT; CDR3aa: CASSPPGRTGELFF
v_gene: TRBV9; j_gene: TRBJ2-7; abundance: NA; d_gene: NA; CDR3nt: TGTGCCAGCAGCGTATCCACCTCGGGCTACGAGCAGTACTTC; CDR3aa: CASSVSTSGYEQYF
v_gene: TRBV2; j_gene: TRBJ1-5; abundance: NA; d_gene: TRBD1; CDR3nt: TGTGCCAGCAGTGGGCAGGGGGCGTCTAATCAGCCCCAGCATTTT; CDR3aa: CASSGQGASNQPQHF
v_gene: TRBV4-1; j_gene: TRBJ2-4; abundance: NA; d_gene: NA; CDR3nt: TGCGCCAGCAGCCTTTCGACAGCGGGTGGAAACATTCAGTACTTC; CDR3aa: CASSLSTAGGNIQYF
v_gene: TRBV25-1; j_gene: TRBJ2-1; abundance: NA; d_gene: NA; CDR3nt: TGTGCCAGCAGACGGGACTCCTCCTACAATGAGCAGTTCTTC; CDR3aa: CASRRDSSYNEQFF
v_gene: TRBV4-2; j_gene: TRBJ1-2; abundance: NA; d_gene: TRBD1; CDR3nt: TGTGCCAGCAGCCAAGAGACTGGGACAGGGGTTTATGGCTACACCTTC; CDR3aa: CASSQETGTGVYGYTF
v_gene: TRBV11-2; j_gene: TRBJ2-7; abundance: NA; d_gene: NA; CDR3nt: TGTGCCAGCAGCTTACGGGTTGAGGGCGAGCAGTACTTC; CDR3aa: CASSLRVEGEQYF
v_gene: TRBV5-4; j_gene: TRBJ2-1; abundance: once; d_gene: TRBD2; CDR3nt: TGTGCCAGCAGCTTGGAGGTTGGACTAGCGAATAACAATGAGCAGTTCTTC; CDR3aa: CASSLEVGLANNNEQFF
v_gene: TRBV30; j_gene: TRBJ2-2; abundance: NA; d_gene: NA; CDR3nt: TGTGCCTATGAAGGGGGGGGTAGGCATGGGACCGGGGAGCTGTTTTTT; CDR3aa: CAYEGGGRHGTGELFF
v_gene: TRBV29-1; j_gene: TRBJ2-5; abundance: NA; d_gene: NA; CDR3nt: TGCAGCGTTGGCTATAAATGGAGTAGCGAGAGCCAAGAGACCCAGTACTTC; CDR3aa: CSVGYKWSSESQETQYF
v_gene: TRBV29-1; j_gene: TRBJ1-1; abundance: NA; d_gene: NA; CDR3nt: TGCAGCGTCGATAAACAGGGGAACACTGAAGCTTTCTTT; CDR3aa: CSVDKQGNTEAFF
v_gene: TRBV2; j_gene: TRBJ1-1; abundance: NA; d_gene: NA; CDR3nt: TGTGCCAACGAAGGGGGTAGTGGGGGCACTGAAGCTTTCTTT; CDR3aa: CANEGGSGGTEAFF
v_gene: TRBV9; j_gene: TRBJ1-1; abundance: NA; d_gene: NA; CDR3nt: TGTGCCAGCAGCGTAGACGGGGGTTCGGACACTGAAGCTTTCTTT; CDR3aa: CASSVDGGSDTEAFF
v_gene: TRBV7-8; j_gene: TRBJ2-3; abundance: NA; d_gene: TRBD2; CDR3nt: TGTGCCAGCAGCCCGGGACTAGCGGAGACGCAGTATTTT; CDR3aa: CASSPGLAETQYF
v_gene: TRBV10-3; j_gene: TRBJ2-7; abundance: NA; d_gene: TRBD2; CDR3nt: TGTGCCATCAGTGAGACTAGCGGGATAGGAGAGCAGTACTTC; CDR3aa: CAISETSGIGEQYF
v_gene: TRBV27; j_gene: TRBJ2-7; abundance: NA; d_gene: NA; CDR3nt: TGTGCCAGCAGTTGGGGCCTTGGATACGAGCAGTACTTC; CDR3aa: CASSWGLGYEQYF
v_gene: TRBV30; j_gene: TRBJ1-5; abundance: NA; d_gene: NA; CDR3nt: TGTGCCTGGACGGGGGGACGGTACAATCAGCCCCAGCATTTT; CDR3aa: CAWTGGRYNQPQHF
v_gene: TRBV29-1; j_gene: TRBJ1-5; abundance: NA; d_gene: TRBD1; CDR3nt: TGCAGCGTTAGACAGGGGGGAGACAATCAGCCCCAGCATTTT; CDR3aa: CSVRQGGDNQPQHF
v_gene: TRBV11-2; j_gene: TRBJ2-3; abundance: NA; d_gene: TRBD2; CDR3nt: TGTGCCAGCAGCATCGGGGGGGCCTCCACAGATACGCAGTATTTT; CDR3aa: CASSIGGASTDTQYF
v_gene: TRBV11-2; j_gene: TRBJ2-5; abundance: NA; d_gene: NA; CDR3nt: TGTGCCAGCAGCCAAAACAGGGTTCAAGAGACCCAGTACTTC; CDR3aa: CASSQNRVQETQYF
v_gene: TRBV6-5; j_gene: TRBJ2-7; abundance: NA; d_gene: NA; CDR3nt: TGTGCCAGCAGTTACTCCATCCGGGGGTACGAGCAGTACTTC; CDR3aa: CASSYSIRGYEQYF
v_gene: TRBV19; j_gene: TRBJ2-2; abundance: NA; d_gene: NA; CDR3nt: TGTGCCAGTAGTAGCGGGACCCACACCGGGGAGCTGTTTTTT; CDR3aa: CASSSGTHTGELFF
v_gene: TRBV4-2; j_gene: TRBJ2-1; abundance: NA; d_gene: NA; CDR3nt: TGTGCCAGCAGCCAAGGGGGGGGCCTTGGGGAGCAGTTCTTC; CDR3aa: CASSQGGGLGEQFF